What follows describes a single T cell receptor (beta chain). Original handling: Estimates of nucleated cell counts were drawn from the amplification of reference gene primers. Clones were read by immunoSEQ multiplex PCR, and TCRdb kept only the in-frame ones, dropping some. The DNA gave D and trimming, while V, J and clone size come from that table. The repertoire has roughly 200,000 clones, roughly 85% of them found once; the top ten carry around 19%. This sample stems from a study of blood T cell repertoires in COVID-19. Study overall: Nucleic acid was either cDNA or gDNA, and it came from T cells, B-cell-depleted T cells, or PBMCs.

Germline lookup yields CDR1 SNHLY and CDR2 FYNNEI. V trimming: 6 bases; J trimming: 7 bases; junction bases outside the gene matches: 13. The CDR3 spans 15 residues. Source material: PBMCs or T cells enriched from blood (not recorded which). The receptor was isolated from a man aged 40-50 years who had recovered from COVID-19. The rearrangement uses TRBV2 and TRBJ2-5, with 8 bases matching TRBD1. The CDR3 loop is CASRARTGISGTQYF. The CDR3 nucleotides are TGTGCCAGCAGGGCCAGGACAGGGATTAGCGGGACCCAGTACTTC.